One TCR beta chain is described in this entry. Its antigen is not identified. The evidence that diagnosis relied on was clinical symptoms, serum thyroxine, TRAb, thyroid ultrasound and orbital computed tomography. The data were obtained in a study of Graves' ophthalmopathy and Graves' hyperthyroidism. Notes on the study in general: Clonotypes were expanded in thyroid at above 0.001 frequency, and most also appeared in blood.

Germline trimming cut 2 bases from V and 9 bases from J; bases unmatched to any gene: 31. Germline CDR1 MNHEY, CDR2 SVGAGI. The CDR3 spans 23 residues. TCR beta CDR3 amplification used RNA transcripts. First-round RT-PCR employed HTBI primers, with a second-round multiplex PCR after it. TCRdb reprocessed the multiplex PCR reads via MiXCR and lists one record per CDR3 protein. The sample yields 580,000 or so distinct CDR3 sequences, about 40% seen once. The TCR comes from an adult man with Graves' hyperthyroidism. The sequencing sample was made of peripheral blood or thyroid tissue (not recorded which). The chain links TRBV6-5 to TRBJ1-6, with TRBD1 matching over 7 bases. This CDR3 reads CASSYDSGFSPQGGYIYGSPLHF. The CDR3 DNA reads TGTGCCAGCAGTTACGACTCAGGGTTCTCCCCTCAGGGGGGATATATATACGGTTCACCCCTCCACTTT.